This T cell receptor beta chain came from a study of immune cell composition in non-small cell lung cancer (dated 2017 in TCRdb). In terms of the full investigation: Histologic subtype was assigned using H&E plus p63, CK5, Napsin A and TTF-1 immunohistochemistry, mainly lung adenocarcinoma or squamous cell carcinoma. Adaptive Biotechnologies TCR-beta sequencing was carried out on about 31 paired NSCLC tumour and non-adjacent lung specimens, as well as on approximately 26 tumour-only specimens. Supplementary cohort #1 consisted of 10 lung adenocarcinoma cases with paired tumour/lung TCR-beta sequencing and with TIL populations generated to assess tumour reactivity. A handful of tumour specimens with TCR-beta data were of rare histological subtypes and were excluded from the subtype comparisons.

Non-adjacent lung tissue from the same patient, taken as far from the tumour as possible and at least 3 cm away, was used for the normal lung samples. Frozen aliquots of unsorted single-cell suspensions were used for genomic DNA extraction with the QIAamp DNA kit. Tissues were received within 2 hours of resection and processed immediately into single-cell suspensions. Tissue was mechanically dissociated and enzymatically digested with DNase I, collagenase I and hyaluronidase for roughly 30 minutes at 37 °C, then filtered and RBC-lysed. Overall results and qualifications from the work: In nine to ten adenocarcinoma cases, a strong correlation was found between maximal tumour-associated clone frequency and TIL tumour reactivity, whereas no such correlation was found between overall clonality and TIL tumour reactivity. Smoking pack-years did not significantly correlate with tumour TCR-beta clonality. Tumour-associated clones >0.5% occurred in nearly half of NSCLC cases: around 36% of adenocarcinomas versus approximately 82% of squamous carcinomas. The reactivity cohort contained only around ten cases, and the tumour-reactive clones were not shown to have sequences in common with the dominant in vivo tumour-associated clones.

Measured from the cysteine to the phenylalanine, the CDR3 is 14 residues long. Left in the record is the CDR3 DNA by itself, 42 bases read in frame from the first base. Reading the germline V gene gives CDR1 SNHLY and CDR2 FYNNEI. V is cut by 10 bases and J by 0 bases, and the space between the germline ends is 16 bases. TCR-beta CDR3 regions were amplified from genomic DNA by a two-step multiplex PCR, with the second step adding Illumina-compatible adaptors. As a commercial immunoSEQ service, TCR-beta immunosequencing was carried out on an Illumina platform. From the authors' description of their analysis: Two measures summarised the repertoires: productive clonality, and Top 10 Clones, meaning the percentage of T-cell templates coming from the ten most frequent sequences. Values of productive clonality ranged from 0 to 1, with a monoclonal population indicated by a value of 1. Tumour-associated clones were defined as sequences comprising at least 0.1% of tumour T-cell templates but absent from matched non-adjacent lung, identified via log10 scatter plots. Student's t-tests were used for two-group comparisons, ANOVA for comparisons across stages, and linear regression for relationships, with analyses done in GraphPad Prism7 and R. The table comes from immuneACCESS by way of TCRdb, which keeps in-frame sequences with V and J called. Part of the clones is missing from these tables; in studies checked, under half for an unresolved V gene and the rest for unknown reasons. D and trimming come from the DNA, and the V and J calls and clone size come from that table. Across this sample there are roughly 16,000 clones, with 70% to 85% seen only once. The top ten clonotypes cover roughly 9.2% of the sample.

Concerning this clone: What this receptor recognizes is not known. Base qualities are not provided; no much larger clone lies one nucleotide away.

The same data also contributed to another study, on CD4 T cells in lung cancer. The second source states: In the study, blood T cells of NSCLC patients were screened for responses to candidate mutation-encoded neoepitopes, and neoantigen-specific CD4+ T-cell clones and TCRs were isolated. Tumor and non-adjacent lung tissue were obtained from a few patients undergoing curative-intent resections for stage I-III non-small cell lung cancer. The patients who underwent resection had lung adenocarcinoma or squamous cell carcinoma, were aged 60 to 69 when blood was donated, and were mostly former smokers. Treatments received by the patients before blood donation included platinum chemotherapy, and some patients received nivolumab or pembrolizumab. Some responses derived from blood might reflect in vitro priming of naive T cells or cross-reactivity instead of memory responses to the cancer. TCRB deep sequencing tracked the frequency of neoantigen-specific clonotypes in tumor resections, non-adjacent lung and cultured T-cell products. TCRB sequence data were analyzed with the kit provider's software, and tumor enrichment of clonotype templates was tested with Fisher's exact test.

This chain is built from TRBV2 and TRBJ2-7; there is no confident call for the D gene. This TCR came from a human donor with non-small cell lung cancer. The specimen was non-adjacent lung tissue. The CDR3 region: CATRDGTSSYEQYF. The DNA sequence is given as TGTGCCACCAGAGACGGCACGAGCTCCTACGAGCAGTACTTC.